The sequence of this T cell receptor beta chain was determined in a study of metastatic and nonmetastatic thyroid tumors. Study context: The authors compared repertoires across blood and tumor or nodule tissue from malignant and benign thyroid patients. Study results and limitations: The study reportedly found significantly higher TCR beta diversity in malignant thyroid tumors than benign nodules, in blood and tumor.

A few counts support this clone. What it recognizes is unknown. Authors' processing steps: The study's classifier, a distant-metastasis tool for papillary thyroid cancer, was built using CDR3 differences across clinicopathological groups. TCRdb used MiXCR to call clones anew from the PCR reads. The V and J calls were not made by the authors but by TCRdb's processing. Seen here are some 35,000 clones, roughly 35% observed once, and the top ten hold approximately 24%. The CDR3 consists of 13 residues. The trim removed 4 bases at V and 6 bases at J, leaving 4 bases unmatched. The V gene's germline CDR1 is SGHNT and CDR2 YENEEA. All patients were untreated before thyroid surgery.

The sequenced sample was tumor tissue. The chain has TRBV11-3 and TRBJ2-7, with TRBD2 matching 9 bases. The sequence was obtained from a female donor with papillary thyroid cancer or a benign thyroid nodule (not recorded which). Some clones in this sample may be carry-over from other donors' samples. Written as DNA, the CDR3 is TGTGCCAGCAGCTACGGGACTAGCCGCGAGCAGTACTTC. Translation: CASSYGTSREQYF.